The TCR beta chain under discussion was sequenced for a study of T cell responses to AZD1222 COVID-19 vaccine (dated by TCRdb to the early 2020s). Regarding the complete study: AZD1222 recipients given second doses at about 4 weeks or at about 12 weeks were pooled, since spike-specific TCR depth and breadth were not found to differ between the two schedules. A total of around 240 trial participants underwent TCR sequencing, of whom around 210 had received two doses of AZD1222 and approximately 26 had received two doses of the MenACWY control vaccine. Trial participants were enrolled by age into 18-55, 56-69 and 70-plus year subgroups, with about 150, 27 and 61 TCR-sequenced participants respectively.

The CDR3 regions of human TCRbeta chains were analyzed by immunosequencing. The authors' pipeline ran thus. Repertoire TCRs were matched against a reference library of SARS-CoV-2-specific TCRs generated with the MIRA antigen-specificity platform. Breadth was defined as the fraction of unique TCRs that were SARS-CoV-2-associated, and depth was defined as the fraction of total T cells that were SARS-CoV-2-associated. Using the MIRA data, each spike-specific TCR was assigned both to the spike region to which the TCR was reactive and to a CD4 or CD8 class. Log10-transformed breadth and depth values were compared by one-way ANOVA with Sidak's multiple comparisons tests. TCRdb holds this immuneACCESS table with in-frame rearrangements only. Some clones are missing; in checked studies, unresolved V genes explain under half, and the rest has no known cause. For V, J and clone size, that table is used; D and trimming come from the DNA. The sample contains about 85,000 clones, around 90% of them found a single time. The ten largest clones add up to about 2% of the sample.

Overall study outcomes, separate from this receptor: In the small 56-69-year group, the increase in depth fell short of significance, most likely because of low power. Reportedly, close to half of the unique spike-specific TCRs recognized epitopes lying outside the regions that are mutated in the B.1.351 and B.1.1.7 variants. The whole spike protein was spanned by vaccine-associated CD4 TCRs, and dominant responses were seen in regions 160-218 and 743-854. Because no samples from the day 14 peak response were available, repertoires could be characterized only after the peak T cell response. Conclusions about previously exposed vaccinees are limited, since just 6 or 7 AZD1222 recipients were seropositive for SARS-CoV-2 at baseline. A significant rise in spike-specific TCR breadth and depth was observed after two AZD1222 doses relative to day 0 and relative to MenACWY recipients. Participants were mostly white British and included more females than males, and it was suggested by the authors that clonal diversity may have been underestimated.

A distance of 5 bases separates the germline ends of V and J, which lose 1 base and 2 bases respectively. The CDR3 numbers 13 residues from cysteine through phenylalanine. Kept here is only the CDR3 DNA, which spans 39 bases and is read in frame from base 1. The germline V gene encodes CDR1 MNHEY and CDR2 SVGAGI. The time point label, read with the paper, signifies: baseline before first vaccination. Vaccinee samples were obtained from the UK trials COV001 and COV002, which included a single-blind randomized controlled phase 2/3 trial of AZD1222 (ChAdOx1 nCoV-19) in healthy adults. Trial participant PBMC samples were collected at day 0 and day 28 after the second dose for TCRbeta chain sequencing. In regard to this clone: Its binding antigen is unknown. Base qualities are missing; no much larger clone stands one base away.

The chain is encoded by TRBV6-5 joined to TRBJ1-1; there is no confident call for the D gene. This sequence was found in an adult in good health. The starting material was peripheral blood, obtained on day 0 of AZD1222 vaccination. The nucleotide sequence reads as follows: TGTGCCAGCAGTTACTTGAGAAACACTGAAGCTTTCTTT. The translation is CASSYLRNTEAFF.